This is a list of T cell receptor beta chains from one sample in a study of OX40 agonist ivuxolimab in advanced cancers. TCRdb's copy holds only in-frame clones and misses some; the assay was immunoSEQ multiplex PCR. The data show 65,000 to 85,000 clones, 92% seen once. The sequencing here drew on CD4+ or CD8+ T cells sorted from blood, taken in a trial of the OX40 agonist ivuxolimab. The receptors originated from an adult with an advanced solid tumor such as melanoma, head and neck, liver or kidney cancer. Each CDR3 is given with its conserved first and last residue. The order of the fields is J gene, V gene, CDR3 protein.

J gene: TRBJ1-1; V gene: TRBV23-1; CDR3 protein: CASLPGSSMNTEAFF
J gene: TRBJ2-7; V gene: TRBV7-6; CDR3 protein: CASSIDPFYEQYF
J gene: TRBJ1-1; V gene: TRBV14; CDR3 protein: CASSQSPTGTEAFF
J gene: TRBJ1-1; V gene: TRBV5-4; CDR3 protein: CASNPTGYTEAFF
J gene: TRBJ1-4; V gene: TRBV7-6; CDR3 protein: CASSLAGGQGLEKLFF
J gene: TRBJ2-7; V gene: TRBV2; CDR3 protein: CASSGHGSYEQYF
J gene: TRBJ1-5; V gene: TRBV9; CDR3 protein: CASSGGTGYNQPQHF
J gene: TRBJ2-7; V gene: TRBV7-9; CDR3 protein: CASGTGEEQYF
J gene: TRBJ2-7; V gene: TRBV7-6; CDR3 protein: CASSLEAGLYTYEQYF
J gene: TRBJ1-1; V gene: TRBV6-1; CDR3 protein: CASSEWHNGEAFF
J gene: TRBJ1-1; V gene: TRBV5-1; CDR3 protein: CASSLTGTEAFF
J gene: TRBJ2-5; V gene: TRBV6-5; CDR3 protein: CASTNWDRGGTQYF
J gene: TRBJ2-1; V gene: TRBV5-1; CDR3 protein: CASSSTYGEQFF
J gene: TRBJ2-7; V gene: TRBV7-9; CDR3 protein: CASSPGPYEQYF
J gene: TRBJ2-1; V gene: TRBV10-2; CDR3 protein: CASKQGWSEQFF
J gene: TRBJ1-1; V gene: TRBV27; CDR3 protein: CASSYSGMTEAFF
J gene: TRBJ1-1; V gene: TRBV5-8; CDR3 protein: CASSLVRGQAFF
J gene: TRBJ2-1; V gene: TRBV13; CDR3 protein: CASSPRGGQGPYNEQFF
J gene: TRBJ2-7; V gene: TRBV5-1; CDR3 protein: CASSFSGVYEQYF
J gene: TRBJ2-2; V gene: TRBV15; CDR3 protein: CATSSLMAGELFF
J gene: TRBJ1-1; V gene: TRBV7-8; CDR3 protein: CATQGGLGTEAFF
J gene: TRBJ2-5; V gene: TRBV7-6; CDR3 protein: CASSHTETQYF
J gene: TRBJ1-2; V gene: TRBV6-5; CDR3 protein: CASSPFQGNYGYTF
J gene: TRBJ2-7; V gene: TRBV27; CDR3 protein: CASSFYVGGLIYEQYF
J gene: TRBJ2-7; V gene: TRBV9; CDR3 protein: CASSPLGDSGYYEQYF
J gene: TRBJ1-3; V gene: TRBV29-1; CDR3 protein: CSVRASAGNTIYF
J gene: TRBJ1-1; V gene: TRBV10-3; CDR3 protein: CAISETPRDTEAFF
J gene: TRBJ2-7; V gene: TRBV10-3; CDR3 protein: CAISGGGLALEQYF
J gene: TRBJ1-4; V gene: TRBV5-1; CDR3 protein: CASSVDRGQYEKLFF
J gene: TRBJ2-5; V gene: TRBV30; CDR3 protein: CAWSGAAGWETQYF
J gene: TRBJ2-5; V gene: TRBV5-6; CDR3 protein: CASSLVSPSVETQYF
J gene: TRBJ1-4; V gene: TRBV4-2; CDR3 protein: CASEPGHSLGRELFF
J gene: TRBJ2-7; V gene: TRBV19; CDR3 protein: CASTPPASYEQYF
J gene: TRBJ2-7; V gene: TRBV12-5; CDR3 protein: CASGLGAGGAYEQYF
J gene: TRBJ2-5; V gene: TRBV11-2; CDR3 protein: CASSPWTAQETQYF
J gene: TRBJ2-6; V gene: TRBV4-3; CDR3 protein: CASSQDLAMGANVLTF
J gene: TRBJ2-7; V gene: TRBV19; CDR3 protein: CASSPGQGAEQYF
J gene: TRBJ1-2; V gene: TRBV11-1; CDR3 protein: CASSLPGGYGYTF
J gene: TRBJ1-1; V gene: TRBV7-3; CDR3 protein: CASSGQGNTEAFF
J gene: TRBJ1-5; V gene: TRBV5-6; CDR3 protein: CASSSGGGNQPQHF